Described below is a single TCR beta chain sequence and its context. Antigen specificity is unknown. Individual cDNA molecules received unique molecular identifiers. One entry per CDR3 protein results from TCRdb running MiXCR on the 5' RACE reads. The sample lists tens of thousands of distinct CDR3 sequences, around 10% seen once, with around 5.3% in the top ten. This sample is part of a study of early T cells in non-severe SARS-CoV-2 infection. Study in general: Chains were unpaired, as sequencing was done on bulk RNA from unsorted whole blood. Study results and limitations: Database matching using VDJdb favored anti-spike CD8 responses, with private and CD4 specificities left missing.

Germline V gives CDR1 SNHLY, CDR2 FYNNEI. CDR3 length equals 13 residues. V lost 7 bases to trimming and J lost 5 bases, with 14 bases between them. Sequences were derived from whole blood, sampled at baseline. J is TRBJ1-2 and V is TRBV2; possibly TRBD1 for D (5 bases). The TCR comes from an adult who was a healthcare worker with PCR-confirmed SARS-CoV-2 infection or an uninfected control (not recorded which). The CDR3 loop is CASKGYLAYGYTF. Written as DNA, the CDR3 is TGTGCCAGCAAGGGGTACCTAGCTTATGGCTACACCTTC.